This paragraph reports one TCR beta chain. This sample stems from a study of T cell responses to AZD1222 COVID-19 vaccine. Method: immunoSEQ multiplex PCR; TCRdb's copy keeps in-frame clones and lacks some. Of fewer than 200,000 clones detected, roughly 85% appear once; the ten largest clones hold less than 1.3%. V lost 6 bases and J lost 4, with 19 bases in between. Germline-derived CDR1 and CDR2 are SGHKS and YYEKEE (reference sequence). The CDR3 covers 15 residues. This chain joins TRBV5-5 and TRBJ1-2; weak D call: TRBD1 (6 bases). The sequencing here drew on peripheral blood, taken 28 days after the second AZD1222 dose. The source is an adult who received the AZD1222 COVID-19 vaccine. CDR3 in amino acids: CASNPGAVGSYGYTF. The CDR3 DNA sequence: TGTGCCAGCAACCCGGGGGCAGTGGGGAGCTATGGCTACACCTTC.